This TCR beta chain was sequenced during a study of control samples from healthy donors and cancer patients (dated by TCRdb to 2019 to 2021). Library preparation employed the immunoSEQ multiplex PCR assay. Entries here come from immuneACCESS through TCRdb and include only in-frame sequences with V and J called. Some clones fail to appear in such tables; in the studies checked, an unresolved V gene covers under half of the shortfall, and the cause of the remainder is unknown. This sample has 170,000 or so clones in its table, and roughly 92% of those were observed once. Approximately 1.4% of the sample goes to the ten largest clones. Points on this clone: Its recognized antigen is unknown. No base quality values were provided; no much bigger clone lies one nucleotide off.

V is shortened by 4 bases, J by 4 bases, and the region joining them spans 18 bases. CDR1 and CDR2, looked up from the germline V gene (reference sequence), are LGHDT and YNNKEL. From the cysteine up to the phenylalanine, the CDR3 has a length of 16 residues. Only the CDR3 DNA is retained, 48 bases long and in frame from the first base. This TCR derives from a woman aged 18-29 years in good health. Sequenced: blood. The chain links TRBV3-1 (or the pseudogene TRBV3-2) with TRBJ2-3; the D gene is possibly TRBD1 or TRBD2, with 5 bases matching each. In nucleotides, the sequence is TGTGCCAGCAGCCTTCGGGACCTAGTCCGGCCAGATACGCAGTATTTT. This yields the protein CASSLRDLVRPDTQYF.